The clone carrying this T cell receptor (beta chain) was seen a handful of times. Its antigen remains unknown. Original processing notes: Counting gave a median of approximately 97,000 TCRs per sample, with values ranging from 23,224 to 690,600. TCRdb ran MiXCR on the RACE reads and lists one entry per CDR3 protein. The V and J calls were determined by TCRdb, not by the authors. The sample includes fewer than 200,000 distinct CDR3 sequences, roughly 26% of them seen just once. Time point denoted: patch test 3, about 24 weeks after DPC sensitization. As for treatment: therapeutic diphenylcyclopropenone sensitization with weekly scalp DPC. The data were taken from a study of human T cells and chemical hapten exposure. Study-wide results and limits: Patch test score was positively correlated with the counts of PT1 expanded TCRs. Versus controls, significantly more large CDR3 similarity clusters arose from expanded TCRs.

This CDR3 is 16 amino acids long. With 3 bases clipped from V and 3 bases from J, the junction kept 8 bases outside the gene matches. CDR1 is DFQATT, CDR2 SNEGSKA, per germline (reference sequence). Sequenced material: whole blood, taken in connection with sensitization to the hapten diphenylcyclopropenone (DPC). The chain joins TRBV20-1 to TRBJ2-3; TRBD2 matches at 11 bases. The source is a woman younger than 35 with alopecia areata. Some clones in this sample may be carry-over from other donors' samples. CDR3 loop: CSARMASGRFTDTQYF. Written as DNA, the CDR3 is TGCAGTGCTAGGATGGCTAGCGGGAGGTTTACAGATACGCAGTATTTT.